Presented here are 17 T cell receptor beta chains from one specimen sequenced in a study of CD8 T cells in ankylosing spondylitis. MiXCR, run by TCRdb on the 5' RACE reads, gives a single entry per CDR3 protein. The sample carries about 250,000 distinct CDR3 sequences, 30% to 40% recorded once. What was sequenced was blood, either unsorted or a sorted T cell fraction (not recorded which). These receptors were collected from a male donor with ankylosing spondylitis or in good health (not recorded which).

The chain combines TRBV7-2 with TRBJ2-4; tentatively, D is TRBD1 (5 bases). CDR1 and CDR2 (germline): SGHTA, FQGNSA. The CDR3 has 14 residues. Trimming cost V 2 bases and J 9 bases, with 14 bases left between them. The CDR3 protein is CASSLYETAIIQYF. The CDR3 DNA sequence: TGTGCCAGCAGCTTATACGAGACAGCGATCATTCAGTACTTC.

This clonotype was seen a handful of times. The V call is TRBV29-1, the J call TRBJ2-5; D gene unclear. V lost 0 bases to trimming and J lost 5 bases, with 13 bases between them. Germline loops: CDR1 SQVTM, CDR2 ANQGSEA. The CDR3 covers 14 residues. CDR3 loop: CSVEDGVRSETQYF. For the CDR3, the DNA is TGCAGCGTTGAAGATGGGGTTAGAAGTGAGACCCAGTACTTC.

This clonotype appeared a single time. The rearrangement links TRBV19 to TRBJ2-7; TRBD1 is a possible D gene (6 bases). Germline assignment: CDR1 LNHDA and CDR2 SQIVND (reference sequence). V gave up 5 bases and J gave up 0 bases, with 14 bases separating them. This CDR3 region has 15 residues. CDR3 amino acids: CASSGDDRSSYEQYF. The CDR3 nucleotides read TGTGCCAGTAGTGGCGACGACAGGAGCTCCTACGAGCAGTACTTC.

This clonotype was observed a few times. This chain connects TRBV10-3 to TRBJ2-7; D assignment may be TRBD1 or TRBD2 (7 bases each). The CDR3 consists of 14 residues. Germline V gene sequence: CDR1 ENHRY, CDR2 SYGVKD. Trimming shortened V by 2 bases and J by 6 bases, and 14 bases separated the two germline ends. The CDR3 bases are TGTGCCATCAGTGAGCGCAGGGGGGGGCTCGAGCAGTACTTC. As protein: CAISERRGGLEQYF.

This clonotype has at least ten counts. The V and J genes are TRBV6-4 and TRBJ2-6, with D perhaps TRBD1 or TRBD2 (5 bases each). The ends were cut back, 3 bases at V and 2 bases at J, with 5 bases in the middle. This CDR3 has 14 amino acids. CDR1 and CDR2 from the germline V gene are MRHNA and SNTAGT. The CDR3 sequence: CASSEGAGANVLTF. DNA for the CDR3: TGTGCCAGCAGTGAGGGGGCTGGGGCCAACGTCCTGACTTTC.

V and J are TRBV27 and TRBJ2-7, with 8 bases fitting TRBD1. The CDR3 spans 13 residues. CDR1 MNHEY and CDR2 SMNVEV come from the germline V gene (reference sequence). J gave up 5 bases and V 2 bases, and 2 bases lay outside the gene matches. The CDR3 sequence: CASSLTTGDEQYF. In DNA, the CDR3 is TGTGCCAGCAGTTTAACGACAGGGGACGAGCAGTACTTC.

There are a few counts of this clonotype. V usage is TRBV7-6 and J usage is TRBJ1-4, with 7 bases lining up with TRBD1. Unmatched junction bases numbered 8, after V lost 3 bases and J lost 4 bases. Germline CDR1 is SGHVS and CDR2 is FNYEAQ. The CDR3 contains 16 residues. DNA of the CDR3: TGTGCCAGCAGCTTCGATCCGGGACAGAATAATGAAAAACTGTTTTTT. Translation: CASSFDPGQNNEKLFF.

V gene TRBV20-1 combines with J gene TRBJ1-1; D not certain. The CDR3 is 13 amino acids. Trimming took off 6 bases at V and 1 base at J, with 12 bases between the two ends. The germline V gene has CDR1 DFQATT and CDR2 SNEGSKA (reference sequence). CDR3 DNA: TGCAGTGCACGGAGCTCTCGGAACACTGAAGCTTTCTTT. Amino acid sequence: CSARSSRNTEAFF.

V and J are TRBV5-1 and TRBJ1-1, with unresolved D. CDR1 and CDR2 from the germline V gene are SGHRS and YFSETQ. V shed 0 bases and J shed 3 bases, with 12 bases lying between them. This CDR3 has 15 residues. The CDR3 loop is CASSLGMGRHTEAFF. CDR3 sequence (DNA): TGCGCCAGCAGCTTGGGAATGGGTCGGCACACTGAAGCTTTCTTT.

J is TRBJ2-1 and V is TRBV11-2, with D possibly TRBD2 on 7 matching bases. CDR1 and CDR2 (germline): SGHAT, FQNNGV. This CDR3 has 15 residues. V dropped 1 base and J dropped 9 bases, with 16 bases sitting between them. CDR3 sequence reads: CASSLGGGFIGEQFF. The CDR3 DNA reads TGTGCCAGCAGCTTAGGCGGGGGCTTCATAGGTGAGCAGTTCTTC.

The table lists this clonotype with a few counts. The chain links TRBV30 to TRBJ2-5; D not certain. Germline-derived CDR1 and CDR2 are GTSNPN and SVGIG (reference sequence). CDR3 length: 11 residues. V lost 0 bases, J lost 5 bases, and 4 bases lay in between. The CDR3 sequence: CAWSVSETQYF. The CDR3 nucleotides read TGTGCCTGGAGTGTAAGCGAGACCCAGTACTTC.

The V gene is TRBV3-1, the J gene TRBJ1-6; unclear D gene. Germline lookup yields CDR1 LGHDT and CDR2 YNNKEL (reference sequence). Between the trimmed V and J ends, which lost 10 bases and 14 bases, there was a span of 27 bases. The CDR3 totals 15 residues. Here the CDR3 DNA reads TGTGCCACCTCCCTCGGCCAGTTGGGCTTTGACGCCCTCCACTTT. It codes for CATSLGQLGFDALHF.

The CDR3 DNA reads as TGTGCCAGCAGCCTTGGACAGGGGTTTTCACCCCTCCACTTT. Protein sequence: CASSLGQGFSPLHF. This chain connects TRBV3-1 to TRBJ1-6, with 9 bases aligning to TRBD1. The CDR3 is made up of 14 amino acids. Germline CDR1 LGHDT, CDR2 YNNKEL (reference sequence). V was pared by 4 bases and J by 9 bases, with 4 bases of the junction left unmatched.

The genes are TRBV20-1 and TRBJ2-1, with TRBD1 as a possible D gene (6 bases). The V gene lost 0 bases and the J gene lost 8 bases, with 23 bases spanning the gap. The CDR3 totals 17 residues. Germline V gives CDR1 DFQATT, CDR2 SNEGSKA (reference sequence). CDR3 bases: TGCAGTGCTAGAGATGATTGGGGACAAAGTAAGAGAGATGAGCAGTTCTTC. It encodes CSARDDWGQSKRDEQFF.

The CDR3 reads CASSQTNQETQYF. DNA for the CDR3: TGTGCCAGCAGCCAAACAAACCAAGAGACCCAGTACTTC. The chain uses TRBV12-3 or TRBV12-4 and TRBJ2-5; D unresolved. Trimming pared 6 bases from V and 0 bases from J, leaving 8 bases between. This CDR3 comprises 13 residues.

This chain uses TRBV5-4 with TRBJ2-1; D unresolved. The CDR3 totals 13 residues. V shed 3 bases and J shed 2 bases, with 6 bases lying between them. Per the germline V gene, CDR1 is SGHNT and CDR2 is YYREEE (reference sequence). The CDR3 DNA follows: TGTGCCAGCAGCTCGACTGCCTACAATGAGCAGTTCTTC. It translates to CASSSTAYNEQFF.

This clonotype was observed a few times. This chain links TRBV6-5 with TRBJ1-2, with TRBD1 matching 12 bases. CDR3 length: 16 residues. Per germline, CDR1 MNHEY and CDR2 SVGAGI. Germline trimming cut 3 bases from V and 6 bases from J; bases unmatched to any gene: 8. This CDR3 reads CASSYGGGTGGDGYTF. In DNA, the CDR3 is TGTGCCAGCAGTTATGGCGGGGGGACAGGGGGCGATGGCTACACCTTC.